Listed here are 5 T cell receptor beta chains from one sample, sequenced in a study of T cell responses to AZD1222 COVID-19 vaccine. Data came from immunoSEQ multiplex PCR; TCRdb stores just in-frame clones and leaves some out. The sample lists about 120,000 clones, approximately 83% seen once, with 9% to 9.5% in the top ten. This material consisted of peripheral blood, taken on day 0 of AZD1222 vaccination. Every receptor here comes from an adult in good health.

To note about this clone: Compared with germline, one end of the junction differs, possibly owing to a read error. V and J are TRBV24-1 and TRBJ2-7; D gene ambiguous. There are 11 residues in the CDR3. The germline gives CDR1 KGHDR, CDR2 SFDVKD. Written as DNA, the CDR3 is TGTGCCACCAGTGACACTTACGGGCAGTACTTC. This sequence encodes CATSDTYGQYF.

This clone was seen a single time. J is TRBJ2-2 and V is TRBV2; D is ambiguous. This CDR3 spans 14 amino acids. Germline V lookup: CDR1 SNHLY, CDR2 FYNNEI. V shed 4 bases and J shed 1 base, with 7 bases lying between them. The CDR3 DNA reads TGTGCCAGCAGTGGTCGGATGAACACCGGGGAGCTGTTTTTT. This gives the protein CASSGRMNTGELFF. Drawing the rest from reference TRBV2 and TRBJ2-2, the complete variable domain is EPEVTQTPSHQVTQMGQEVILRCVPISNHLYFYWYRQILGQKVEFLVSFYNNEISEKSEIFDDQFSVERPDGSNFTLKIRSTKLEDSAMYFCASSGRMNTGELFFGEGSRLTVL.

The J gene is TRBJ2-1, the V gene TRBV3-1 (or the pseudogene TRBV3-2); 10 positions agree with TRBD1. The CDR3 has 16 residues. V gave up 4 bases and J gave up 9 bases; unmatched junction bases: 12. Germline-derived CDR1 and CDR2 are LGHDT and YNNKEL (reference sequence). DNA of the CDR3: TGTGCCAGCAGCCCTCCACGGGACAGGGGTTTCGGTGAGCAGTTCTTC. Translation: CASSPPRDRGFGEQFF.

The chain couples TRBV5-1 to TRBJ2-5, with 12 bases aligning to TRBD2. Germline CDR1 SGHRS, CDR2 YFSETQ. The J segment lost 5 bases and the V segment lost 4 bases, leaving 18 bases of the junction unmatched. The CDR3 is 19 residues long. The CDR3 nucleotides are TGCGCCAGCAGCCGGGGACTAGCGGGCGCCCTTGCTCTTGGGGAGACCCAGTACTTC. Protein: CASSRGLAGALALGETQYF.

This sequence joins TRBV11-3 and TRBJ2-7; D possibly corresponds to TRBD2 (6 bases). The CDR3 contains 15 residues. Per germline, CDR1 SGHNT and CDR2 YENEEA. V gave up 0 bases and J gave up 1 base, with 10 bases separating them. The CDR3 bases are TGTGCCAGCAGCTTAGAGGTCGGAGGGTCCTACGAGCAGTACTTC. Translated, it gives CASSLEVGGSYEQYF.